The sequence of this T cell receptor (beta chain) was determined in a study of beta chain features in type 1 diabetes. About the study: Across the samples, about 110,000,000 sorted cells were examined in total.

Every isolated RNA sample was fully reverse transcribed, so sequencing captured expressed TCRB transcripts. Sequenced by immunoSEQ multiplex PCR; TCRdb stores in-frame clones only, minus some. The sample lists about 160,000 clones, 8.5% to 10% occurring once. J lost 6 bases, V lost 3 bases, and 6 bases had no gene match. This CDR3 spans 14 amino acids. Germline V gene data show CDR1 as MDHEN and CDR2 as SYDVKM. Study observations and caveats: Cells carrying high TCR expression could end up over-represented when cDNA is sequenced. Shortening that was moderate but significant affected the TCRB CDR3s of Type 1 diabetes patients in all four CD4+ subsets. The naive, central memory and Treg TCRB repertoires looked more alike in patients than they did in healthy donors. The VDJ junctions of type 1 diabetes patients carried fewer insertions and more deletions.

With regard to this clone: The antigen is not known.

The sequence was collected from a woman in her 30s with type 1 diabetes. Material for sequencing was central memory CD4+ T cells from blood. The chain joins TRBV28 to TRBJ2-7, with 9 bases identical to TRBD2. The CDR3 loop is CASSLLAGVIEQYF. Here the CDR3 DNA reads TGTGCCAGCAGTTTGTTAGCGGGAGTAATCGAGCAGTACTTC. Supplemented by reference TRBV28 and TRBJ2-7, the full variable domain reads DVKVTQSSRYLVKRTGEKVFLECVQDMDHENMFWYRQDPGLGLRLIYFSYDVKMKEKGDIPEGYSVSREKKERFSLILESASTNQTSMYLCASSLLAGVIEQYFGPGTRLTVT.